This T cell receptor (beta chain) was sequenced in a study of cytomegalovirus exposure and HLA in healthy donors. A single count supports this clone. Both 60 Vbeta primers and 13 Jbeta primers went into the PCR. Method: immunoSEQ multiplex PCR; TCRdb's copy keeps in-frame clones and lacks some. The table shows under 200,000 clones, with more than 65% occurring only once. The V gene lost 1 base and the J gene lost 7 bases, with 8 bases spanning the gap. This CDR3 is built from 13 residues. CDR1 and CDR2 from the germline V gene are SEHNR and FQNEAQ (reference sequence). The specimen was PBMCs. This chain joins TRBV7-9 and TRBJ2-1; no definite D call. The receptor was isolated from a woman aged 35 to 49 in good health and CMV-seropositive. CDR3 region: CASSLGLGNEQFF. The CDR3 DNA is TGTGCCAGCAGCTTAGGTCTCGGGAATGAGCAGTTCTTC.